A selection of T cell receptor beta chains follows, all from one sample in a study of cytomegalovirus exposure and HLA in healthy donors. Libraries were prepared by immunoSEQ multiplex PCR; TCRdb keeps only in-frame clonotypes and omits some of them. The table lists 100,000 to 150,000 clones, approximately 77% of them singletons, with more than 1.1% in the top ten. Specimen: PBMCs. All receptors come from a woman aged 35 to 49 in good health and CMV-seronegative. Each CDR3 is given with its conserved first and last residue. The order of the fields is V gene, D gene, clone size, J gene, CDR3 protein, CDR3 DNA. D genes are given only for firm matches. Some rows mark clone size as missing; the rest say once, few, many or name a class of expanded clone.

>TRBV9|.|.|TRBJ1-2
CASSQTSNVYGYTF
TGTGCCAGCAGCCAAACGTCTAACGTCTATGGCTACACCTTC
>TRBV5-1|.|few|TRBJ2-7
CASSLRRGHEQYF
TGCGCCAGCAGCTTGCGCAGGGGCCACGAGCAGTACTTC
>TRBV10-3|.|few|TRBJ1-4
CAISERQGDVDEKLFF
TGTGCCATCAGTGAGCGTCAAGGGGATGTAGATGAAAAACTGTTTTTT
>TRBV4-3|TRBD2|few|TRBJ2-3
CASSPGGTDTQYF
TGCGCCAGCAGCCCCGGGGGGACAGATACGCAGTATTTT
>TRBV7-2|.|.|TRBJ2-3
CASSLRMGGSTDTQYF
TGTGCCAGCAGCTTACGGATGGGGGGTAGCACAGATACGCAGTATTTT
>TRBV5-1|TRBD2|.|TRBJ2-5
CASSFGLGIQVTQYF
TGCGCCAGCAGCTTTGGACTAGGGATACAAGTGACCCAGTACTTC
>TRBV29-1|.|.|TRBJ1-4
CSVVEQPTGGYNEKLFF
TGCAGCGTTGTGGAGCAACCAACCGGGGGGTATAATGAAAAACTGTTTTTT
>TRBV7-2|.|.|TRBJ1-2
CASSFAGYGYTF
TGTGCCAGCAGCTTCGCAGGTTATGGCTACACCTTC
>TRBV6-5|.|.|TRBJ1-6
CASSEGLHSPLHF
TGTGCCAGCAGTGAGGGACTCCACTCACCCCTCCACTTT
>TRBV29-1|.|.|TRBJ2-3
CSVEGVITDTQYF
TGCAGCGTTGAAGGAGTGATCACAGATACGCAGTATTTT
>TRBV7-9|TRBD2|.|TRBJ2-5
CASSLGVAGLQETQYF
TGTGCCAGCAGCTTAGGAGTAGCGGGGTTACAAGAGACCCAGTACTTC
>TRBV14|.|.|TRBJ1-4
CASSQPTGGRGEKLFF
TGTGCCAGCAGCCAACCCACGGGGGGACGCGGTGAAAAACTGTTTTTT
>TRBV5-1|TRBD1|.|TRBJ2-7
CASSLLTGDSYEQYF
TGCGCCAGCAGCCTATTGACAGGGGACTCCTACGAGCAGTACTTC
>TRBV5-1|.|.|TRBJ2-7
CASSLAARPYEQYF
TGCGCCAGCAGCTTAGCGGCCCGCCCCTACGAGCAGTACTTC
>TRBV10-3|TRBD1|.|TRBJ2-2
CAISEGQGVGGELFF
TGTGCCATCAGTGAGGGACAGGGGGTTGGCGGGGAGCTGTTTTTT
>TRBV30|TRBD1|.|TRBJ1-1
CAWRGRTGRWSEAFF
TGTGCCTGGAGGGGAAGGACAGGGCGTTGGTCTGAAGCTTTCTTT
>TRBV6-5|.|.|TRBJ1-2
CASSYGQGINGYTF
TGTGCCAGCAGTTACGGCCAGGGAATCAATGGCTACACCTTC
>TRBV10-1|.|.|TRBJ1-1
CATRRNTEAFF
TGCGCCACCCGTAGGAACACTGAAGCTTTCTTT
>TRBV4-1|.|.|TRBJ2-2
CASSQDSEGNTGELFF
TGCGCCAGCAGCCAAGATAGTGAGGGCAACACCGGGGAGCTGTTTTTT
>TRBV5-1|TRBD2|once|TRBJ2-1
CASSRSSGGAVNEQFF
TGCGCCAGCAGCAGAAGTAGCGGGGGGGCCGTTAATGAGCAGTTCTTC
>TRBV20-1|.|.|TRBJ1-5
CSASSGQPQHF
TGCAGTGCTAGTAGCGGTCAGCCCCAGCATTTT
>TRBV2|.|once|TRBJ1-1
CASSEFQAPLTEAFF
TGTGCCAGCAGTGAATTTCAGGCCCCGCTGACTGAAGCTTTCTTT
>TRBV27|.|once|TRBJ2-1
CASRGLYNEQFF
TGTGCCAGCAGGGGGCTTTACAATGAGCAGTTCTTC
>TRBV6-9|.|.|TRBJ1-5
CASSAARSRVNQPQHF
TGTGCCAGCAGTGCCGCCCGGTCCAGGGTCAATCAGCCCCAGCATTTT
>TRBV4-1|TRBD1|few|TRBJ1-3
CASSLWRPDRGPGNTIYF
TGCGCCAGCAGCCTCTGGCGGCCAGACAGGGGGCCTGGAAACACCATATATTTT
>TRBV5-1|.|.|TRBJ2-7
CASSEGATGRYEQYF
TGCGCCAGCAGCGAGGGTGCCACTGGGCGGTACGAGCAGTACTTC
>TRBV4-3|.|.|TRBJ1-2
CASSQIGSLDRYTF
TGCGCCAGCAGCCAAATTGGGAGTCTTGATCGCTACACCTTC
>TRBV4-2|.|many|TRBJ1-6
CASSQDGVYSPLHF
TGTGCCAGCAGCCAAGATGGAGTGTATTCACCCCTCCACTTT
>TRBV29-1|TRBD1|.|TRBJ2-1
CSAEGQVDNEQFF
TGCAGCGCCGAAGGACAGGTCGACAATGAGCAGTTCTTC